The clone carrying this TCR beta chain was observed a handful of times. The CDR3 loop spans 16 amino acids. Germline values: CDR1 DFQATT, CDR2 SNEGSKA (reference sequence). V lost 0 bases and J lost 1; bases outside the gene matches: 5. RNA transcripts yielded amplified TCR beta CDR3 regions. RT-PCR in the first round used HTBI primers; a second-round multiplex PCR followed. Via MiXCR, TCRdb re-called the multiplex PCR reads, giving one row per CDR3 protein. In the table there are 450,000 or so distinct CDR3 sequences, approximately 15% of which are singletons. This record belongs to a study of Graves' ophthalmopathy and Graves' hyperthyroidism.

The chain links TRBV20-1 to TRBJ2-2; 7 positions match TRBD1. This receptor was obtained from a woman aged 30 to 39 with Graves' ophthalmopathy. Specimen: blood. In nucleotides, the CDR3 is TGCAGTGCTAGAGAGATTAGGACAGGGAACACCGGGGAGCTGTTTTTT. It codes for CSAREIRTGNTGELFF.